These 7 T cell receptor beta chains came from one sample sequenced in a study of blood T cell repertoires in COVID-19. Sequencing used immunoSEQ multiplex PCR; TCRdb keeps in-frame clones, though not all of them. In the table there are about 290,000 clones, about nine tenths of which are singletons. Sequences were obtained from PBMCs or T cells enriched from blood (not recorded which). Source of these receptors: a woman aged 40 to 55 who had recovered from COVID-19.

The gene calls are TRBV30 and TRBJ1-5; no clear D gene. The CDR3 has 13 residues. Germline V lookup: CDR1 GTSNPN, CDR2 SVGIG (reference sequence). Trimming cost V 2 bases and J 2 bases, with 7 bases left between them. The CDR3 DNA reads as TGTGCCTGGAGTAACAACGGCAATCAGCCCCAGCATTTT. Translation gives CAWSNNGNQPQHF.

The chain combines TRBV7-2 with TRBJ2-7; 7 bases align to TRBD1. The CDR3 is 14 amino acids. CDR1 is SGHTA and CDR2 is FQGNSA in the germline V gene. V was pared by 4 bases and J by 0 bases, with 3 bases of the junction left unmatched. CDR3 loop: CASSSRTGSYEQYF. The CDR3, as DNA: TGTGCCAGCAGCTCCCGGACAGGCTCCTACGAGCAGTACTTC.

This clone was seen a single time. The chain has TRBV27 and TRBJ2-7, with a possible D match to TRBD2 (6 bases). The CDR3 length is 13 residues. Germline CDR1 is MNHEY and CDR2 is SMNVEV (reference sequence). The V end was cut by 7 bases, the J end by 6 bases, with 16 bases between. The CDR3 protein is CASKRRGKGEQYF. The CDR3 DNA reads as TGTGCCAGCAAGAGGAGGGGTAAGGGCGAGCAGTACTTC.

This clone was found once. The genes are TRBV5-1 and TRBJ2-7, with a weak D call TRBD2 (5 bases). The V end was cut by 0 bases, the J end by 4 bases, with 11 bases between. CDR1 and CDR2 (germline): SGHRS, YFSETQ. This CDR3 is 14 amino acids long. CDR3 sequence reads: CASSLAASRYEQYF. The CDR3 nucleotides read TGCGCCAGCAGCTTGGCCGCTAGCAGGTACGAGCAGTACTTC.

This chain links TRBV5-1 with TRBJ1-5, with 7 bases lining up with TRBD1. The germline CDR1 and CDR2 sequences are SGHRS and YFSETQ. This CDR3 has 16 residues. The V gene end was trimmed by 4 bases and the J gene end by 0 bases; junction bases not matched to a gene: 7. The CDR3 region is CASSPGTVVSNQPQHF. CDR3 bases: TGCGCCAGCAGCCCCGGGACAGTGGTTAGCAATCAGCCCCAGCATTTT.

In its sample, this clone was seen once. The V and J genes are TRBV7-9 and TRBJ1-1; the D gene is possibly TRBD1 (5 bases). From germline, CDR1 is SEHNR and CDR2 FQNEAQ (reference sequence). The CDR3 loop spans 15 amino acids. Trimming stripped 5 bases from V and 0 bases from J, with 13 bases between. CDR3 residues: CASSGDGGMNTEAFF. The CDR3 coding sequence is TGTGCCAGCAGCGGAGACGGGGGAATGAACACTGAAGCTTTCTTT.

J is TRBJ1-5 and V is TRBV25-1; D unresolved. This CDR3 comprises 14 residues. Per germline, CDR1 MGHDK and CDR2 SYGVNS. V lost 5 bases and J 0 bases, leaving 8 bases between the germline ends. CDR3 sequence reads: CASSSTYSNQPQHF. The CDR3 DNA is TGTGCCAGCAGTAGTACTTATAGCAATCAGCCCCAGCATTTT.